Below, 27 T cell receptor beta chains from the same sample are listed, as sequenced in a study of blood T cell repertoires in COVID-19. Measured with immunoSEQ multiplex PCR; TCRdb has only the in-frame clones, and not every one. The sample has roughly 120,000 clones, 55% to 75% seen once; the top ten hold around 0.9%. Sequencing used peripheral blood. The receptors were sampled from a human donor with acute or convalescent COVID-19. The donor label of this sample is uncertain.

The V and J genes are TRBV9 and TRBJ1-3, with D maybe TRBD1 (5 bases). The CDR3 is made up of 14 amino acids. Germline loops: CDR1 SGDLS, CDR2 YYNGEE. V was shortened by 3 bases and J by 4 bases, with 11 bases between the two germline ends. Here the CDR3 DNA reads TGTGCCAGCAGCGCCCCGGGGGGGGGAAACACCATATATTTT. It yields the protein CASSAPGGGNTIYF.

The chain's CDR3 is CANGREVQGSPLHF. The CDR3, as DNA: TGTGCCAACGGGAGGGAGGTTCAGGGTTCACCCCTCCACTTT. The chain links TRBV2 to TRBJ1-6; maybe TRBD1 (5 bases). This CDR3 region has 14 residues. V shed 10 bases and J shed 9 bases, with 19 bases lying between them. CDR1 and CDR2 from the germline V gene are SNHLY and FYNNEI.

The chain is built from TRBV4-1 and TRBJ2-2, with D uncertain. The V end was cut by 3 bases, the J end by 6 bases, with 14 bases between. Germline lookup yields CDR1 MGHRA and CDR2 YSYEKL. The CDR3 is 15 amino acids. CDR3 coding DNA: TGCGCCAGCAGCCACACTGCGTTATTCCCCGGGGAGCTGTTTTTT. This codes for CASSHTALFPGELFF.

J is TRBJ1-2 and V is TRBV25-1, with D tentatively TRBD1 (5 bases). CDR3 length: 14 amino acids. CDR1 and CDR2 from the germline V gene are MGHDK and SYGVNS. V was clipped by 3 bases and J by 4 bases, with 12 bases between them. CDR3 nucleotide sequence: TGTGCCAGCAGTGATCCCGGCAGGGCCTATGGCTACACCTTC. Encoded protein: CASSDPGRAYGYTF.

The V gene is TRBV18, the J gene TRBJ1-5, with D possibly being TRBD1 (5 bases). The CDR3 has 14 residues. Trimming took off 2 bases at V and 7 bases at J, with 12 bases between the two ends. Germline assignment: CDR1 KGHSH and CDR2 LQKENI. The CDR3, as DNA: TGTGCCAGCTCACCAGGGGGGGGTTGGCAGCCCCAGCATTTT. Its translation is CASSPGGGWQPQHF. The full variable domain, completed using reference TRBV18 and TRBJ1-5, is NAGVMQNPRHLVRRRGQEARLRCSPMKGHSHVYWYRQLPEEGLKFMVYLQKENIIDESGMPKERFSAEFPKEGPSILRIQQVVRGDSAAYFCASSPGGGWQPQHFGDGTRLSIL.

The rearrangement joins TRBV19 to TRBJ2-7; 8 bases fit TRBD1. Germline loops: CDR1 LNHDA, CDR2 SQIVND (reference sequence). V shed 4 bases, J shed 0 bases, and the junction held 2 bases outside the gene matches. The CDR3 contains 14 residues. This chain's CDR3 is CASSKDRDSYEQYF. The CDR3 nucleotides read TGTGCCAGTAGTAAGGACAGGGACTCCTACGAGCAGTACTTC. The entire variable domain, with the rest obtained from reference TRBV19 and TRBJ2-7, is as follows: DGGITQSPKYLFRKEGQNVTLSCEQNLNHDAMYWYRQDPGQGLRLIYYSQIVNDFQKGDIAEGYSVSREKKESFPLTVTSAQKNPTAFYLCASSKDRDSYEQYFGPGTRLTVT.

V is TRBV9 and J is TRBJ2-7; tentatively, D is TRBD2 (5 bases). The germline V and J ends were trimmed by 0 bases and 0 bases, with 10 bases remaining between them. Germline V gives CDR1 SGDLS, CDR2 YYNGEE. CDR3 length: 15 amino acids. The CDR3: CASSVGTGSSYEQYF. The CDR3 DNA sequence: TGTGCCAGCAGCGTAGGAACGGGGAGCTCCTACGAGCAGTACTTC.

This clone turned up a few times. The rearrangement joins TRBV28 to TRBJ1-5; D not resolved. Trimming removed 2 bases from V and 6 bases from J, with 20 bases in between. CDR1 and CDR2 (germline): MDHEN, SYDVKM. The CDR3 runs 17 residues. The CDR3 spells CASSLILMRVSGQPQHF. The CDR3 DNA reads as TGTGCCAGCAGTTTAATTTTGATGAGGGTATCGGGTCAGCCCCAGCATTTT.

The chain links TRBV6-6 to TRBJ1-1; D is possibly TRBD1 (6 bases). There are 16 residues in the CDR3. V was clipped by 0 bases and J by 4 bases, with 15 bases between them. Germline-derived CDR1 and CDR2 are MNHNY and SVGAGI (reference sequence). CDR3 amino acids: CASSYSMGGPSTEAFF. The CDR3 bases are TGTGCCAGCAGTTACTCGATGGGGGGGCCGAGCACTGAAGCTTTCTTT.

In its sample, this clone was seen once. The chain combines TRBV7-9 with TRBJ2-3; 9 bases match TRBD1. CDR3 length equals 16 residues. The ends lost 6 bases at V and 4 bases at J; junction bases unmatched: 11. The germline V gene has CDR1 SEHNR and CDR2 FQNEAQ (reference sequence). In DNA, the CDR3 is TGTGCCAGCAGGGAGAGACAGGGGGGTGTAGCAGATACGCAGTATTTT. Its protein product is CASRERQGGVADTQYF.

This clone was recorded many times. Written as DNA, the CDR3 is TGTGCCAGTAGTATGGGGGGGCTTGGCACAGATACGCAGTATTTT. Its translation is CASSMGGLGTDTQYF. The chain is built from TRBV19 and TRBJ2-3; D perhaps matches TRBD2 (7 bases). V was clipped by 3 bases and J by 1 base, with 11 bases between them. Germline loops: CDR1 LNHDA, CDR2 SQIVND (reference sequence). The CDR3 is made up of 15 amino acids.

The chain is built from TRBV19 and TRBJ2-3, with D possibly TRBD1 on 6 matching bases. V lost 10 bases, J lost 8 bases, and 25 bases lay in between. CDR3 length: 15 residues. Germline assignment: CDR1 LNHDA and CDR2 SQIVND (reference sequence). CDR3 region: CATTTPGQRGGTQYF. The CDR3 DNA reads as TGTGCCACCACGACACCTGGACAGAGAGGTGGTACGCAGTATTTT.

This clone was seen ten or more times. The V and J genes are TRBV2 and TRBJ2-7; 7 bases match TRBD1. The CDR3 has 14 amino acids. V was clipped by 8 bases and J by 3 bases; unmatched bases: 10. CDR1 SNHLY and CDR2 FYNNEI come from the germline V gene. CDR3 DNA: TGTGCCAGCTGCTACGGTTCAGGGGGCTACGAGCAGTACTTC. Amino acid sequence: CASCYGSGGYEQYF.

This chain links TRBV6-6 with TRBJ1-5, with a tentative D call TRBD1 (5 bases). Germline CDR1 is MNHNY and CDR2 is SVGAGI (reference sequence). This CDR3 is 15 amino acids long. V was clipped by 5 bases and J by 1 base, with 12 bases between them. The CDR3 DNA sequence: TGTGCCAGCAGTGCGGGGCGCGGGAGCAATCAGCCCCAGCATTTT. As protein: CASSAGRGSNQPQHF.

J is TRBJ2-5 and V is TRBV7-2, with D possibly being TRBD2 (5 bases). The germline CDR1 and CDR2 sequences are SGHTA and FQGNSA. Trimming removed 5 bases from V and 14 bases from J, with 24 bases in between. The CDR3 has 14 residues. In nucleotides, the CDR3 is TGTGCCAGCAGCCCGACGAGGGCCACGTCGGACTTCTACTTC. Protein: CASSPTRATSDFYF. Filled out from reference TRBV7-2 and TRBJ2-5, the complete variable domain reads GAGVSQSPSNKVTEKGKDVELRCDPISGHTALYWYRQSLGQGLEFLIYFQGNSAPDKSGLPSDRFSAERTGGSVSTLTIQRTQQEDSAVYLCASSPTRATSDFYFGPGTRLLVL.

The J gene is TRBJ1-6, the V gene TRBV30; possible D gene TRBD1, 5 bases. V gave up 3 bases and J gave up 9 bases, with 15 bases separating them. This CDR3 comprises 14 residues. Per the germline V gene, CDR1 is GTSNPN and CDR2 is SVGIG (reference sequence). CDR3 residues: CAWRGEGMGSPLHF. In nucleotides, the CDR3 is TGTGCCTGGAGAGGGGAAGGGATGGGTTCACCCCTCCACTTT.

This clone was seen repeatedly, ten times or more. The chain joins TRBV4-1 to TRBJ2-3, with TRBD2 matching over 9 bases. CDR1 MGHRA and CDR2 YSYEKL come from the germline V gene. The CDR3 has 17 amino acids. V was clipped by 0 bases and J by 3 bases; unmatched bases: 7. This chain's CDR3 is CASSQEASGAGTDTQYF. In DNA form, the CDR3 reads TGCGCCAGCAGCCAAGAAGCTAGCGGGGCGGGGACAGATACGCAGTATTTT.

This chain uses TRBV28 with TRBJ1-5; D not certain. Germline CDR1 reads MDHEN; CDR2 reads SYDVKM. This CDR3 is built from 15 residues. Trimming took 3 bases from V and 7 from J, leaving 16 bases between them. CDR3 in amino acids: CASSFGSGWEQPQHF. CDR3 sequence (DNA): TGTGCCAGCAGTTTCGGGTCGGGTTGGGAGCAGCCCCAGCATTTT.

The chain has TRBV6-6 and TRBJ1-3; 10 bases align to TRBD1. CDR3 size: 15 residues. Germline lookup yields CDR1 MNHNY and CDR2 SVGAGI (reference sequence). V was clipped by 4 bases and J by 4 bases; unmatched bases: 4. CDR3 nucleotides: TGTGCCAGCAGTTCTGGGACAGGGGACGGAAACACCATATATTTT. Residues: CASSSGTGDGNTIYF.

The chain uses TRBV30 and TRBJ1-1; possibly TRBD1 for D (5 bases). CDR1 and CDR2 from the germline V gene are GTSNPN and SVGIG (reference sequence). This CDR3 is built from 13 residues. The V gene lost 0 bases and the J gene lost 5 bases, with 10 bases spanning the gap. The CDR3 protein is CAWSVGGGTEAFF. CDR3 nucleotide sequence: TGTGCCTGGAGTGTCGGGGGAGGGACTGAAGCTTTCTTT.

J is TRBJ1-5 and V is TRBV19, with 8 bases matching TRBD1. This CDR3 has 16 amino acids. The V segment lost 3 bases and the J segment 4 bases; nucleotides outside the gene matches: 8. CDR1 is LNHDA and CDR2 is SQIVND in the germline V gene (reference sequence). CDR3 nucleotide sequence: TGTGCCAGTAGTATGGACAGGGCTCATTTAAATCAGCCCCAGCATTTT. Its protein is CASSMDRAHLNQPQHF.

This clone appeared once. DNA of the CDR3: TGTGCCTGGAACGCGGGGGGGAACACTGAAGCTTTCTTT. Protein: CAWNAGGNTEAFF. The rearrangement joins TRBV30 to TRBJ1-1; D might be TRBD1 (5 bases). CDR1 is GTSNPN and CDR2 is SVGIG in the germline V gene (reference sequence). The CDR3 contains 13 residues. V gave up 4 bases and J gave up 1 base, with 10 bases separating them.

The chain recombines TRBV24-1 with TRBJ2-1; D is possibly TRBD1 (6 bases). Trimming pared 3 bases from V and 5 bases from J, leaving 16 bases between. CDR3 length equals 16 residues. Per germline, CDR1 KGHDR and CDR2 SFDVKD. In nucleotides, the CDR3 is TGTGCCACCAGTGATCCTCGCATGACAGGCAACAATGAGCAGTTCTTC. It yields the protein CATSDPRMTGNNEQFF.

V gene TRBV5-6 combines with J gene TRBJ2-5, with D maybe TRBD2 (5 bases). CDR1 is SGHDT and CDR2 is YYEEEE in the germline V gene. Deletions cut 0 bases from V and 2 bases from J, with 14 bases between. CDR3 size: 16 residues. The CDR3 protein is CASSLAPGRRQETQYF. The CDR3 nucleotides are TGTGCCAGCAGCTTGGCCCCGGGAAGAAGACAAGAGACCCAGTACTTC.

This chain joins TRBV4-1 and TRBJ1-1; D gene unclear. CDR3 length equals 13 residues. CDR1 is MGHRA, CDR2 YSYEKL, per germline. V gave up 4 bases and J gave up 3 bases, with 9 bases separating them. The CDR3 region is CASSRDTYTEAFF. CDR3 in DNA: TGCGCCAGCAGCCGAGACACTTACACTGAAGCTTTCTTT.

The chain uses TRBV7-2 and TRBJ1-4; TRBD1 agrees at 8 bases. J was trimmed by 8 bases and V by 6 bases; bases with no gene match: 5. Germline V lookup: CDR1 SGHTA, CDR2 FQGNSA. The CDR3 runs 13 residues. The CDR3 loop is CASSRGQGEKLFF. Here the CDR3 DNA reads TGTGCCAGCAGTCGCGGACAGGGCGAAAAACTGTTTTTT. Complete variable domain (other parts from reference TRBV7-2 and TRBJ1-4): GAGVSQSPSNKVTEKGKDVELRCDPISGHTALYWYRQSLGQGLEFLIYFQGNSAPDKSGLPSDRFSAERTGGSVSTLTIQRTQQEDSAVYLCASSRGQGEKLFFGSGTQLSVL.

This CDR3 is CASSGLAEETQYF. The CDR3 DNA is TGTGCCAGTAGCGGACTAGCGGAAGAGACCCAGTACTTC. The chain carries TRBV19 and TRBJ2-5; 10 bases are shared with TRBD2. V dropped 6 bases and J dropped 3; count of bases not matched to a gene: 1. CDR1 is LNHDA and CDR2 is SQIVND in the germline V gene (reference sequence). The CDR3 is 13 residues long.